This entry features one T cell receptor beta chain sequence. CDR1 SNHLY and CDR2 FYNNEI come from the germline V gene. V was pared by 5 bases and J by 0 bases, with 4 bases of the junction left unmatched. This CDR3 is built from 15 residues. The sample belongs to a study of blood T cell repertoires in COVID-19. Residents of around 24 US areas, aged about 18 to 95 years, made up the participants. As processed by the authors: By means of reference gene primer amplification, nucleated cell counts were estimated. The table came from immunoSEQ multiplex PCR; TCRdb's copy has only in-frame clones and leaves some out. That table furnishes V, J and clone size, whereas the DNA furnished D and trimming. The sample carries around 220,000 clones, roughly 90% recorded once.

The clonotype comes from a woman aged 30 to 39 with acute COVID-19. The chain employs TRBV2 and TRBJ2-7, with 10 bases lining up with TRBD2. Sample: PBMCs or T cells enriched from blood (not recorded which). The CDR3 here is CASSYSGGSSYEQYF. The DNA of the CDR3 is TGTGCCAGCAGTTATAGCGGGGGGAGCTCCTACGAGCAGTACTTC.